This entry features one T cell receptor beta chain sequence. Its matching antigen is unknown. This sample stems from a study of Ad26.COV2.S vaccination and SARS-CoV-2 variants. Turning to the study itself: By the intramuscular route, Ad26.COV2.S was given once, or twice 56 days apart.

The study's findings and limits: Greater spike-specific TCR breadth was seen in vaccine recipients than in placebo recipients. Measurements of TCR breadth and depth may have given underestimates of the total T cell responses.

Treatment of the sample: roughly 19 received Ad26.COV2.S at low or high dose, single or two shots; 5 received placebo; per-sample allocation not given. Specimens were obtained on day 63 following the first vaccine or placebo injection. Expressing Wuhan-strain SARS-CoV-2 spike, an Ad26 vector served as the vaccine. The germline CDR1 and CDR2 sequences are MNHEY and SVGAGI. The CDR3 runs to 12 residues. V was shortened by 11 bases and J by 1 base, with 12 bases between the two germline ends. Data came from immunoSEQ multiplex PCR; TCRdb stores just in-frame clones and leaves some out. This sample has 400,000 to 450,000 clones; over 75% occur once, and the top ten carry 12%.

Specimen: peripheral blood, collected in a trial of Ad26.COV2.S vaccine versus placebo. This receptor was taken from a person aged 18-60 years who received the Ad26.COV2.S COVID-19 vaccine or a placebo. The rearrangement links TRBV6-5 to TRBJ2-7; no definite D call. The CDR3 DNA reads as TGTGCCCATAGAGGCGATTCCTACGAGCAGTACTTC. It specifies CAHRGDSYEQYF.